A single sample gave rise to the 25 T cell receptor beta chains below, sequenced in a study of blood T cell repertoires in COVID-19. Method: immunoSEQ multiplex PCR; TCRdb's copy keeps in-frame clones and lacks some. The sample yields about 300,000 clones, about 90% seen once. The sample comprised peripheral blood. The receptors originated from a woman aged 30 to 39 with COVID-19, enrolled during active disease.

This rearrangement joins TRBV19 to TRBJ2-7; TRBD2 might be the D (7 bases). This CDR3 region has 14 residues. Trimming cost V 5 bases and J 4 bases, with 15 bases left between them. The germline CDR1 and CDR2 sequences are LNHDA and SQIVND (reference sequence). CDR3 sequence: CASSFSEGGYEQYF. DNA for the CDR3: TGTGCCAGTAGTTTCTCTGAGGGGGGGTACGAGCAGTACTTC.

The V call is TRBV2, the J call TRBJ2-7; 7 bases agree with TRBD1. With 6 bases clipped from V and 2 bases from J, the junction kept 4 bases outside the gene matches. The CDR3 is 13 amino acids. Germline assignment: CDR1 SNHLY and CDR2 FYNNEI. The CDR3 reads CASRSGQAYEQYF. The CDR3 DNA is TGTGCCAGCAGGTCAGGACAGGCCTACGAGCAGTACTTC.

This clone occurred once. The chain uses TRBV5-1 and TRBJ1-4; D is possibly TRBD1 (5 bases). The CDR3 length is 16 residues. Germline-derived CDR1 and CDR2 are SGHRS and YFSETQ. V lost 0 bases to trimming and J lost 3 bases, with 12 bases between them. CDR3 sequence: CASSLGGQLPNEKLFF. The CDR3 DNA reads as TGCGCCAGCAGCTTGGGGGGCCAGCTACCTAATGAAAAACTGTTTTTT.

Written as DNA, the CDR3 is TGCGCCAGCAGCTTGGAGGCGGGGATGAACACTGAAGCTTTCTTT. This encodes CASSLEAGMNTEAFF. The chain employs TRBV5-1 and TRBJ1-1; D ambiguous. The CDR3 extends over 15 amino acids. V was cut by 0 bases and J by 0 bases, with 9 bases left in between. The germline V gene encodes CDR1 SGHRS and CDR2 YFSETQ. Drawing the rest from reference TRBV5-1 and TRBJ1-1, the complete variable domain is KAGVTQTPRYLIKTRGQQVTLSCSPISGHRSVSWYQQTPGQGLQFLFEYFSETQRNKGNFPGRFSGRQFSNSRSEMNVSTLELGDSALYLCASSLEAGMNTEAFFGQGTRLTVV.

The chain joins TRBV6-1 to TRBJ1-2; D not resolved. The ends were cut back, 0 bases at V and 2 bases at J, with 10 bases in the middle. Germline CDR1 and CDR2: MNHNS and SASEGT. This CDR3 comprises 15 residues. CDR3 in amino acids: CASSEAAVTNYGYTF. The CDR3 DNA reads TGTGCCAGCAGTGAAGCGGCAGTCACAAACTATGGCTACACCTTC.

The chain employs TRBV7-9 and TRBJ2-2; 8 positions match TRBD1. Losses at the gene ends were 8 bases for V and 2 bases for J; bases not matched to a gene: 4. Germline values: CDR1 SEHNR, CDR2 FQNEAQ (reference sequence). CDR3 length equals 14 residues. This chain's CDR3 is CASATGVNTGELFF. CDR3 in DNA: TGTGCCAGCGCGACAGGGGTAAACACCGGGGAGCTGTTTTTT. Full variable domain (outside the CDR3, taken from reference TRBV7-9 and TRBJ2-2): DTGVSQNPRHKITKRGQNVTFRCDPISEHNRLYWYRQTLGQGPEFLTYFQNEAQLEKSRLLSDRFSAERPKGSFSTLEIQRTEQGDSAMYLCASATGVNTGELFFGEGSRLTVL.

J is TRBJ1-1 and V is TRBV19; 7 positions match TRBD1. The length of the CDR3 is 13 residues. Germline CDR1 reads LNHDA; CDR2 reads SQIVND (reference sequence). Trimming cost V 6 bases and J 4 bases; bases outside gene matches: 5. CDR3 sequence (DNA): TGTGCCAGTAGGACTACAGGGGCCACTGAAGCTTTCTTT. It yields the protein CASRTTGATEAFF.

This clone was seen more than once but under ten times. The V and J genes are TRBV30 and TRBJ1-1; D remains unclear. The V gene's germline CDR1 is GTSNPN and CDR2 SVGIG (reference sequence). The CDR3 is made up of 14 amino acids. V was cut by 2 bases and J by 1 base, with 11 bases left in between. The CDR3 loop is CAWSLDVTNTEAFF. In DNA form, the CDR3 reads TGTGCCTGGAGTCTAGACGTAACGAACACTGAAGCTTTCTTT.

The chain employs TRBV7-2 and TRBJ1-1; D remains unclear. Looked up from germline, CDR1 is SGHTA and CDR2 is FQGNSA. V lost 5 bases and J 9 bases, leaving 16 bases between the germline ends. This CDR3 comprises 13 residues. The CDR3 sequence is CASSNPGSSQAFF. The CDR3 nucleotides are TGTGCCAGCAGCAACCCGGGAAGCAGTCAAGCTTTCTTT. Drawing the rest from reference TRBV7-2 and TRBJ1-1, the complete variable domain is GAGVSQSPSNKVTEKGKDVELRCDPISGHTALYWYRQSLGQGLEFLIYFQGNSAPDKSGLPSDRFSAERTGGSVSTLTIQRTQQEDSAVYLCASSNPGSSQAFFGQGTRLTVV.

This rearrangement joins TRBV24-1 to TRBJ1-2; TRBD1 aligns across 9 bases. V trimming: 3 bases; J trimming: 4 bases; junction bases outside the gene matches: 5. This CDR3 contains 15 residues. Germline V CDR1 and CDR2: KGHDR, SFDVKD. The CDR3 spells CATSDGTGSPYGYTF. For the CDR3, the DNA is TGTGCCACCAGTGATGGGACAGGGAGCCCCTATGGCTACACCTTC.

V gene TRBV11-2 combines with J gene TRBJ2-7, with D possibly TRBD1 on 5 matching bases. This CDR3 is 14 amino acids long. In germline, CDR1 is SGHAT, CDR2 FQNNGV. The V and J ends lost 5 bases and 0 bases respectively, with 11 bases between them. In nucleotides, the CDR3 is TGTGCCAGCAGCCAGGACACCAACTCCTACGAGCAGTACTTC. Its translation: CASSQDTNSYEQYF. Complete variable domain (other parts from reference TRBV11-2 and TRBJ2-7): EAGVAQSPRYKIIEKRQSVAFWCNPISGHATLYWYQQILGQGPKLLIQFQNNGVVDDSQLPKDRFSAERLKGVDSTLKIQPAKLEDSAVYLCASSQDTNSYEQYFGPGTRLTVT.

The V and J genes are TRBV14 and TRBJ2-5; a possible D gene is TRBD1 (6 bases). Trimming left V 4 bases short and J 2 bases short, with 11 bases between. Germline CDR1 SGHDN, CDR2 FVKESK. The CDR3 has 14 residues. Written as DNA, the CDR3 is TGTGCCAGCAGCCTAGGGGGTACGCAAGAGACCCAGTACTTC. It yields the protein CASSLGGTQETQYF.

V and J are TRBV6-5 and TRBJ1-2; the match to TRBD1 covers 7 bases. The CDR3 totals 15 residues. V shed 0 bases and J 4 bases; nucleotides not matched to a gene: 5. Germline CDR1 is MNHEY and CDR2 is SVGAGI. The CDR3 region is CASSYSMGQRYGYTF. The CDR3 DNA is TGTGCCAGCAGTTACTCGATGGGACAGCGCTATGGCTACACCTTC.

The chain uses TRBV6-1 and TRBJ2-5; TRBD1 agrees at 7 bases. Germline CDR1 MNHNS, CDR2 SASEGT. CDR3 length: 16 residues. V shed 1 base and J 5 bases; nucleotides not matched to a gene: 10. The CDR3 DNA sequence: TGTGCCAGCAGTGAAGACTTCCTTCCCAGGGGGGAGACCCAGTACTTC. Amino acid sequence: CASSEDFLPRGETQYF.

The chain has TRBV19 and TRBJ2-2; D is ambiguous. CDR3 length equals 14 residues. CDR1 is LNHDA, CDR2 SQIVND, per germline (reference sequence). Trimming removed 3 bases at V and 7 bases at J, with 12 bases between. The CDR3: CASSMVERSGELFF. As DNA, the CDR3 is TGTGCCAGTAGTATGGTAGAGAGGAGCGGGGAGCTGTTTTTT.

This sequence joins TRBV28 and TRBJ2-1; TRBD1 agrees at 7 bases. Losses at the gene ends were 2 bases for V and 4 bases for J; bases not matched to a gene: 5. The CDR3 contains 15 residues. CDR1 is MDHEN and CDR2 is SYDVKM in the germline V gene. DNA for the CDR3: TGTGCCAGCAGTTTAAGAGGGGGCTTGTACAATGAGCAGTTCTTC. It specifies CASSLRGGLYNEQFF.

This chain links TRBV28 with TRBJ2-6, with D maybe TRBD1 (5 bases). Between the trimmed V and J ends, which lost 5 bases and 3 bases, there was a span of 14 bases. The length of the CDR3 is 16 residues. Germline V lookup: CDR1 MDHEN, CDR2 SYDVKM. The CDR3 sequence is CASSPTGLGGANVLTF. In nucleotides, the CDR3 is TGTGCCAGCAGTCCCACAGGATTAGGTGGGGCCAACGTCCTGACTTTC.

CDR3 coding DNA: TGTGCCAGCAGTGAGGGGACTAGCGGGGGGGGCGTGGATACGCAGTATTTT. Residues: CASSEGTSGGGVDTQYF. This chain uses TRBV2 with TRBJ2-3, with 16 bases fitting TRBD2. The V segment lost 3 bases and the J segment 6 bases; nucleotides outside the gene matches: 6. This CDR3 contains 17 residues. CDR1 and CDR2 (germline): SNHLY, FYNNEI.

This clone has only one observation. The rearrangement links TRBV5-6 to TRBJ1-5; D call uncertain. Trimming removed 0 bases at V and 4 bases at J, with 8 bases between. Germline V gene data show CDR1 as SGHDT and CDR2 as YYEEEE. The CDR3 is 14 residues long. The CDR3 coding sequence is TGTGCCAGCAGCTTGGGCCAGGCGAATCAGCCCCAGCATTTT. This sequence encodes CASSLGQANQPQHF. Using reference TRBV5-6 and TRBJ1-5 for the parts outside the CDR3, the full variable domain is DAGVTQSPTHLIKTRGQQVTLRCSPKSGHDTVSWYQQALGQGPQFIFQYYEEEERQRGNFPDRFSGHQFPNYSSELNVNALLLGDSALYLCASSLGQANQPQHFGDGTRLSIL.

The rearrangement joins TRBV28 to TRBJ2-7, with 12 bases identical to TRBD2. The CDR3 has 14 residues. Germline assignment: CDR1 MDHEN and CDR2 SYDVKM. In nucleotides, the CDR3 is TGTGCCAGCAGTGCTAGCGGGGGGGGTTACGGGCAGTACGTC. Translated, it gives CASSASGGGYGQYV.

This rearrangement joins TRBV6-5 to TRBJ2-2; D is unresolved. The CDR3 is made up of 13 amino acids. Trimming left V 0 bases short and J 6 bases short, with 5 bases between. Germline-derived CDR1 and CDR2 are MNHEY and SVGAGI. CDR3 loop: CASSYSQSGELFF. CDR3 DNA sequence: TGTGCCAGCAGTTACTCACAGTCCGGGGAGCTGTTTTTT.

This clone was counted a few times. The V gene is TRBV6-2 or TRBV6-3, the J gene TRBJ1-1, with D perhaps TRBD1 (5 bases). Trimming removed 0 bases from V and 11 bases from J, with 13 bases in between. The CDR3 is made up of 13 amino acids. Germline V lookup: CDR1 MNHEY, CDR2 SVGEGT. This CDR3 reads CASSYSLGVGAFF. DNA for the CDR3: TGTGCCAGCAGTTACTCGTTAGGGGTTGGCGCTTTCTTT.

This chain links TRBV4-1 with TRBJ1-1; D unclear. CDR3 length equals 15 residues. V lost 0 bases and J 6 bases, leaving 14 bases between the germline ends. Germline CDR1 MGHRA, CDR2 YSYEKL. The CDR3 protein is CASSQDTRGGSEAFF. DNA of the CDR3: TGCGCCAGCAGCCAAGATACGCGAGGCGGCTCTGAAGCTTTCTTT.

The chain combines TRBV6-5 with TRBJ2-2; TRBD2 agrees at 8 bases. The V gene end was trimmed by 6 bases and the J gene end by 8 bases; junction bases not matched to a gene: 11. The CDR3 runs 15 residues. The germline CDR1 and CDR2 sequences are MNHEY and SVGAGI. This chain's CDR3 is CASRRTSYGVGELFF. The CDR3 DNA reads TGTGCCAGCAGACGGACTAGCTATGGAGTGGGGGAGCTGTTTTTT.

This chain uses TRBV24-1 with TRBJ1-2; a weak D match, TRBD1 (6 bases). Trimming shortened V by 3 bases and J by 4 bases, and 17 bases separated the two germline ends. The CDR3 totals 16 residues. Germline V gene lookup returns CDR1 KGHDR and CDR2 SFDVKD. The CDR3 here is CATSDRNTGSLYGYTF. The DNA for the CDR3 is TGTGCCACCAGTGATCGGAACACAGGGTCACTCTATGGCTACACCTTC.